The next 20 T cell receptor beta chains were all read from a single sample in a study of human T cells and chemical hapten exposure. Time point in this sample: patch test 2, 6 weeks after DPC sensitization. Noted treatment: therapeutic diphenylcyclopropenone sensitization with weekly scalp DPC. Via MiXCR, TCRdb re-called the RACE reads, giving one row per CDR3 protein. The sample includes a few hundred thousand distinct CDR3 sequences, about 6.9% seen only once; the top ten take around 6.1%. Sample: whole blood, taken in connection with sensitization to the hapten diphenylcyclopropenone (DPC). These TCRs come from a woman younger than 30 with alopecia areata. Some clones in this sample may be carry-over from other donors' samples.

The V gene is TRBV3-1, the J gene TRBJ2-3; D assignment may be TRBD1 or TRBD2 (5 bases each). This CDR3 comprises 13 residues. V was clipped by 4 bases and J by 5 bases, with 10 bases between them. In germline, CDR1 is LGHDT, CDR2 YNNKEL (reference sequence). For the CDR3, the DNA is TGTGCCAGCAGCCGGTTGGGGGAAGATACGCAGTATTTT. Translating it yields CASSRLGEDTQYF.

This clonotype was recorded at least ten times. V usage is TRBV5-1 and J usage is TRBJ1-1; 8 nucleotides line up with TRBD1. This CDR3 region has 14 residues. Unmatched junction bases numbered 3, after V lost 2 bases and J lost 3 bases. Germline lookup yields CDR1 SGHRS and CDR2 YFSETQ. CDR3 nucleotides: TGCGCCAGCAGCTTACGACAGGGGTACACTGAAGCTTTCTTT. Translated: CASSLRQGYTEAFF.

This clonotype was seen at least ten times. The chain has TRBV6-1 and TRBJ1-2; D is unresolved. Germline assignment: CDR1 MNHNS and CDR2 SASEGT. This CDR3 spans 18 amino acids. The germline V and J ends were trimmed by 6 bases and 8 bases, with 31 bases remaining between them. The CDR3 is CASSQKIGGSRVAGGYTF. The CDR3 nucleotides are TGTGCCAGCAGCCAAAAGATTGGTGGGTCGAGGGTAGCTGGGGGCTACACCTTC.

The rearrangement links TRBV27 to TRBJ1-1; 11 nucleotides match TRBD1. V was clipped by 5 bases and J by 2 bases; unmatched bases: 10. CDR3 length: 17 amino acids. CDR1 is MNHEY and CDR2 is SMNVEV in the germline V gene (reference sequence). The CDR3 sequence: CASSLLAGTGGNTEAFF. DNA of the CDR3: TGTGCCAGCAGTCTACTCGCCGGGACAGGGGGTAACACTGAAGCTTTCTTT.

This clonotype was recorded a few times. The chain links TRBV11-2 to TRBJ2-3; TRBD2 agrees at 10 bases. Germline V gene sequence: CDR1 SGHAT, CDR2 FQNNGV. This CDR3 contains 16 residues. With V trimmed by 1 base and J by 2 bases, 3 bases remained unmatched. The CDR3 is CASSLASGGATDTQYF. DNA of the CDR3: TGTGCCAGCAGCTTAGCAAGCGGGGGGGCCACAGATACGCAGTATTTT.

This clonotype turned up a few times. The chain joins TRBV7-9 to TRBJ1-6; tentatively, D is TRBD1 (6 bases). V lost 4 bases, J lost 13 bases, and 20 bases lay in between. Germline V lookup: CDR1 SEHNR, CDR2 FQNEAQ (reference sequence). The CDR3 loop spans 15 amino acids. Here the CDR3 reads CASSWITGSFGPLHF. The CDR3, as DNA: TGTGCCAGCAGCTGGATAACAGGGTCCTTCGGGCCCCTCCACTTT.

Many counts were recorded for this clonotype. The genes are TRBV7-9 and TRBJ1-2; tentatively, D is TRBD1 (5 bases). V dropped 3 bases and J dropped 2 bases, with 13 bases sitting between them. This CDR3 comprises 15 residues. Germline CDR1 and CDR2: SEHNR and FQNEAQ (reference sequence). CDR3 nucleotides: TGTGCCAGCAGCTTGGGGACCGACCCCAACTATGGCTACACCTTC. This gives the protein CASSLGTDPNYGYTF.

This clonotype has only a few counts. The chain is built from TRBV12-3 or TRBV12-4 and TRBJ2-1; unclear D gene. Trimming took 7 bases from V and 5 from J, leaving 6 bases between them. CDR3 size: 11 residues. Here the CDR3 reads CASTLDNEQFF. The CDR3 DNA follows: TGTGCCAGCACCCTTGACAATGAGCAGTTCTTC.

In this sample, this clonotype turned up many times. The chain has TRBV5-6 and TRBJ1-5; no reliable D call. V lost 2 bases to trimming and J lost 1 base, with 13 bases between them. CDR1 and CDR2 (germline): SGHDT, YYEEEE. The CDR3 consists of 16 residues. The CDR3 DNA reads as TGTGCCAGCAGCTTTTGGGATGGGTTCAGCAATCAGCCCCAGCATTTT. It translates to CASSFWDGFSNQPQHF.

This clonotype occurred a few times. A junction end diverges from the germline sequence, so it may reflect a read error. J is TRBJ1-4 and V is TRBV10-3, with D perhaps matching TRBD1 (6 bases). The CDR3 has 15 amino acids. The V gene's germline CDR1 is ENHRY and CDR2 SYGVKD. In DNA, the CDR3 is TGTGCCATCAGTAAGTCGACAGGATCTAATGAAAAACTGTTTTTT. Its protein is CAISKSTGSNEKLFF.

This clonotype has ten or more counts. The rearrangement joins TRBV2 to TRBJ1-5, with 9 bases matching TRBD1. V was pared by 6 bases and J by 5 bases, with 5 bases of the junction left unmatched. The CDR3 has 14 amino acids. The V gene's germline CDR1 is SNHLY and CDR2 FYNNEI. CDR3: CASSGTGTHQPQHF. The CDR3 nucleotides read TGTGCCAGCAGCGGGACAGGGACTCATCAGCCCCAGCATTTT.

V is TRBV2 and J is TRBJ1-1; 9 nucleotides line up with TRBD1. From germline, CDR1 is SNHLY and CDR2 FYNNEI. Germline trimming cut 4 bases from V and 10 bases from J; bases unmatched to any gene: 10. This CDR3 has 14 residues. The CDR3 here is CASSAPDRGFAAFF. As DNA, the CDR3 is TGTGCCAGCAGTGCACCGGACAGGGGCTTTGCAGCTTTCTTT.

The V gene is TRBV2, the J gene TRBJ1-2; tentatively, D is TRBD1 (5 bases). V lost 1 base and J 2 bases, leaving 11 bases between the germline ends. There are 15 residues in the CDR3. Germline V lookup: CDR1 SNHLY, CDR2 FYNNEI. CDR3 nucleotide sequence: TGTGCCAGCAGTGAAGAAGTGGGGCTAAACTATGGCTACACCTTC. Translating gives CASSEEVGLNYGYTF.

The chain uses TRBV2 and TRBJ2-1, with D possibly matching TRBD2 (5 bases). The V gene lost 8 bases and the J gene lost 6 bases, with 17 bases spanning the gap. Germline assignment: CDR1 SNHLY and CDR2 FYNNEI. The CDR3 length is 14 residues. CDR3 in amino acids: CASDTRLYFNEQFF. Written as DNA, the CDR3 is TGTGCCAGCGACACTAGGCTTTATTTCAATGAGCAGTTCTTC. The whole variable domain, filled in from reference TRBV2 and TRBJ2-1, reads EPEVTQTPSHQVTQMGQEVILRCVPISNHLYFYWYRQILGQKVEFLVSFYNNEISEKSEIFDDQFSVERPDGSNFTLKIRSTKLEDSAMYFCASDTRLYFNEQFFGPGTRLTVL.

The CDR3 sequence is CASSLERDRAYEQYF. The CDR3, as DNA: TGTGCCAGCAGTTTAGAACGGGACAGGGCCTACGAGCAGTACTTC. The V call is TRBV12-3 or TRBV12-4, the J call TRBJ2-7; 9 bases agree with TRBD1. The CDR3 spans 15 residues. V lost 1 base to trimming and J lost 2 bases; unmatched junction nucleotides: 3.

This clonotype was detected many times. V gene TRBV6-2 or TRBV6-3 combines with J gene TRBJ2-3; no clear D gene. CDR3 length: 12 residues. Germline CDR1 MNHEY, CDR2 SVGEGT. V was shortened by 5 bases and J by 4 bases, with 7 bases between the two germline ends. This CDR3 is CASSPTSDTQYF. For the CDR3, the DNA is TGTGCCAGCAGTCCTACCTCAGATACGCAGTATTTT.

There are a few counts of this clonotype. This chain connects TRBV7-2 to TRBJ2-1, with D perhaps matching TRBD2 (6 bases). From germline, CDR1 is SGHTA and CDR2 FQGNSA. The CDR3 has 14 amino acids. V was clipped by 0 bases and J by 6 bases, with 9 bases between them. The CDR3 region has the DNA TGTGCCAGCAGCTTAGCGGGGGGAGGCAATGAGCAGTTCTTC. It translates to CASSLAGGGNEQFF.

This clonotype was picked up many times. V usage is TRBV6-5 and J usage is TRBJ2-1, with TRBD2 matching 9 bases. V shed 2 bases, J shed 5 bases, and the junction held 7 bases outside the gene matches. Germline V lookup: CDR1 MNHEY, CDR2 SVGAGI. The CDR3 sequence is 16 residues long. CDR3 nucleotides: TGTGCCAGCAGTTACCCTCGGCGGGGGGGACACAATGAGCAGTTCTTC. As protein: CASSYPRRGGHNEQFF.

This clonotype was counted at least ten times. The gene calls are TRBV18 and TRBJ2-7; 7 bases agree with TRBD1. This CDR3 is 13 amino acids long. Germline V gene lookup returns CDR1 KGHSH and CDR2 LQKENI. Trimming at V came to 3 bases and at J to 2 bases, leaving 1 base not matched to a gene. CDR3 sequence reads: CASSPQGAYEQYF. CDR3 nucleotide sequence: TGTGCCAGCTCACCGCAGGGGGCCTACGAGCAGTACTTC.

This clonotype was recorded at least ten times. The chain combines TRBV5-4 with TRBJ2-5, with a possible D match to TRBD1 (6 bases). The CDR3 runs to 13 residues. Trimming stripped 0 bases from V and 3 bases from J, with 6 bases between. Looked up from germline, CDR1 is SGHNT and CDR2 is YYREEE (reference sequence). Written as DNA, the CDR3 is TGTGCCAGCAGCTTGGACAGGGAAGAGACCCAGTACTTC. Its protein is CASSLDREETQYF.